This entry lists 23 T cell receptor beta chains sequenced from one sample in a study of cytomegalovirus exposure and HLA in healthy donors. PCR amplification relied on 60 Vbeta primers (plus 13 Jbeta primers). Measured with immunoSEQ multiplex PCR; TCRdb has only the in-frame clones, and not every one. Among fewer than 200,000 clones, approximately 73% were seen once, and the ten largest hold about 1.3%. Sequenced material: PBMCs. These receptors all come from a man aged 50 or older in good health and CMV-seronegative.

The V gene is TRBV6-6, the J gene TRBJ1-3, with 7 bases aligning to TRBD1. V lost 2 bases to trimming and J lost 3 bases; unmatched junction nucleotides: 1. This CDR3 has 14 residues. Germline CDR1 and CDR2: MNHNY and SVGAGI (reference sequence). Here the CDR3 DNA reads TGTGCCAGCAGTTACGGGACAGATGGAAACACCATATATTTT. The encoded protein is CASSYGTDGNTIYF.

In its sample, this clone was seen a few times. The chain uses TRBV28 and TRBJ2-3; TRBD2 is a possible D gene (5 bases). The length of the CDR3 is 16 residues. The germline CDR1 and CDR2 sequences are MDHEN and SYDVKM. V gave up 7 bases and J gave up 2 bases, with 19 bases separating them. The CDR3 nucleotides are TGTGCCAGCACCTCTACCAAACGGGGTCCCACAGATACGCAGTATTTT. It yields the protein CASTSTKRGPTDTQYF.

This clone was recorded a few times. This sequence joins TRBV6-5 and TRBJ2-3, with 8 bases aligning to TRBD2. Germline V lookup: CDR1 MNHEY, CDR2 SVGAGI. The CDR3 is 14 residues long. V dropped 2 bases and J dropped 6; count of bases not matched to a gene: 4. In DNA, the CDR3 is TGTGCCAGCAGTTACGACGGGGGGGCTGATACGCAGTATTTT. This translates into CASSYDGGADTQYF.

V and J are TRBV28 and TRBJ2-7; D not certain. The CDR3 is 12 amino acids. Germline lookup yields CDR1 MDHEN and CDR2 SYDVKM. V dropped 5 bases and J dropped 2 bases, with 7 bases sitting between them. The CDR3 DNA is TGTGCCAGCAGTCCCGAGACCTACGAGCAGTACTTC. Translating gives CASSPETYEQYF.

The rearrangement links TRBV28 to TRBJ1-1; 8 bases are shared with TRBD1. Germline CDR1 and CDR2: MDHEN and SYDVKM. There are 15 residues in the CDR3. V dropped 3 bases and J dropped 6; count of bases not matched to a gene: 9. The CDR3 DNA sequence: TGTGCCAGCAGTTTGACAGGGGCCCCGAGGGCTGAAGCTTTCTTT. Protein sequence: CASSLTGAPRAEAFF.

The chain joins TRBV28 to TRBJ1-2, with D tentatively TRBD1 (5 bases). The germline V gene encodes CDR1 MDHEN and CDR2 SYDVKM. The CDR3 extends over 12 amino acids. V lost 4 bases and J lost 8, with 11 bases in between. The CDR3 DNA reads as TGTGCCAGCAGTTCCACAGGTAGCGGCTACACCTTC. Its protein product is CASSSTGSGYTF.

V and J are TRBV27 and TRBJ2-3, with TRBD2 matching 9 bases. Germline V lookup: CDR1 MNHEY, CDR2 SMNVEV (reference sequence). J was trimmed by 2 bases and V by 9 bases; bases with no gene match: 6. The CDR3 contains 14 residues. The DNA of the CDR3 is TGTGCCAGTACAGCGGGGGGTTACACAGATACGCAGTATTTT. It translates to CASTAGGYTDTQYF.

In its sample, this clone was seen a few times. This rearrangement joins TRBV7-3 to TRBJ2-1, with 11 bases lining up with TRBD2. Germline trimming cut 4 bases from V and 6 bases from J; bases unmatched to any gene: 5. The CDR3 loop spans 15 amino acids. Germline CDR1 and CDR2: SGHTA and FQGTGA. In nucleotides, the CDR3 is TGTGCCAGCAGCTCTAGCGGGGGGCGGGGCAATGAGCAGTTCTTC. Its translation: CASSSSGGRGNEQFF.

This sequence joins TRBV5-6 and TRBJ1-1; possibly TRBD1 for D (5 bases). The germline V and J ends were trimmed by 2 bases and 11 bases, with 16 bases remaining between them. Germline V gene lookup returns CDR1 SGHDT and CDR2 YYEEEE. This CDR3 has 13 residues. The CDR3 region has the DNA TGTGCCAGCAGCTTTTCTACAGGAGGGTATGCTTTCTTT. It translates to CASSFSTGGYAFF.

The CDR3 reads CASSTGHRSYEQYF. CDR3 nucleotide sequence: TGCGCCAGCAGTACGGGACATCGCTCCTACGAGCAGTACTTC. The V call is TRBV10-1, the J call TRBJ2-7, with D possibly TRBD1 on 6 matching bases. The V gene lost 5 bases and the J gene lost 0 bases, with 11 bases spanning the gap. CDR3 length: 14 residues. The germline gives CDR1 WNHNN, CDR2 SYGVQD (reference sequence).

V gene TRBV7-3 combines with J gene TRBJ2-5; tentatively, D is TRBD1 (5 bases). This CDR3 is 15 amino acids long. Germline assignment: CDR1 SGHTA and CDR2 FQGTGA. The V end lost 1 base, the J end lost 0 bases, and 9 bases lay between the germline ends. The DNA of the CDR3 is TGTGCCAGCAGCTTAAATAGGGGCTACCAAGAGACCCAGTACTTC. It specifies CASSLNRGYQETQYF.

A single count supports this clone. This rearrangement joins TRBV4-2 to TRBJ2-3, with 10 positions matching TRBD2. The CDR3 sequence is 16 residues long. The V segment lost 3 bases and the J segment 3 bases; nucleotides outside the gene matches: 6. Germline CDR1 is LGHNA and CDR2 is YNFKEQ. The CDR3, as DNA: TGTGCCAGCAGCCAGGTAGCGGGGGGCGGGACAGATACGCAGTATTTT. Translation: CASSQVAGGGTDTQYF.

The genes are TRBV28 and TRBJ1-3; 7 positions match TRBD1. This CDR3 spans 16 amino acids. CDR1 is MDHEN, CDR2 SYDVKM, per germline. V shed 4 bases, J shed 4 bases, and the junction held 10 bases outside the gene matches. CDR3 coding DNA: TGTGCCAGCAGTTCCTCTCAAACAGGGGTGGGAAACACCATATATTTT. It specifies CASSSSQTGVGNTIYF.

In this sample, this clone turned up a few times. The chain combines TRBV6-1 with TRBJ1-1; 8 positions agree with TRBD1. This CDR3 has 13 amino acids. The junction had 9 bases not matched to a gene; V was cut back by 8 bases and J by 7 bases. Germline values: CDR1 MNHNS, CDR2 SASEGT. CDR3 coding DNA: TGTGCCAGCTTAGTTCCCGGGACAGGTGAAGCTTTCTTT. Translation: CASLVPGTGEAFF.

The CDR3 DNA is TGTGCCAGCAGTGCGCCCGGGAGCTCCTACAATGAGCAGTTCTTC. This translates into CASSAPGSSYNEQFF. The J gene is TRBJ2-1, the V gene TRBV25-1; possibly TRBD2 for D (6 bases). This CDR3 comprises 15 residues. The V end was cut by 4 bases, the J end by 0 bases, with 10 bases between. Germline assignment: CDR1 MGHDK and CDR2 SYGVNS.

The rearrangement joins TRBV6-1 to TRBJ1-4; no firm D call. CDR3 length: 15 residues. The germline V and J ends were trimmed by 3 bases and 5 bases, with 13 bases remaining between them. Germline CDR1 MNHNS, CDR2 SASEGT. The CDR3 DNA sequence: TGTGCCAGCAGTGACGCGGGGAGGTACAATGAAAAACTGTTTTTT. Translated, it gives CASSDAGRYNEKLFF.

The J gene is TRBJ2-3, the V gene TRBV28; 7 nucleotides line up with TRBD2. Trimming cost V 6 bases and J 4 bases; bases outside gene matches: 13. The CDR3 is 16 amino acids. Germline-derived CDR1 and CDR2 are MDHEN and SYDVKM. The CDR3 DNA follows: TGTGCCAGCAGGGGCGGGGAGGGCATGACGGCAGATACGCAGTATTTT. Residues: CASRGGEGMTADTQYF.

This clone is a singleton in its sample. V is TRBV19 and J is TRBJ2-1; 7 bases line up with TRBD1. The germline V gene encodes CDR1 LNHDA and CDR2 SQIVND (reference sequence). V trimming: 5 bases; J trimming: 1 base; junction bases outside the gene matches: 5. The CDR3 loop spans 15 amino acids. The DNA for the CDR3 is TGTGCCAGTAGTCGACAGGGAATTTCCTACAATGAGCAGTTCTTC. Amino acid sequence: CASSRQGISYNEQFF.

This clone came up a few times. CDR3 amino acids: CASSTLNRGFLRGGYGYTF. The CDR3 DNA follows: TGTGCCAGCAGCACCCTCAACAGGGGCTTTCTAAGGGGTGGCTATGGCTACACCTTC. This chain connects TRBV5-4 to TRBJ1-2; 7 nucleotides line up with TRBD1. Germline V gene sequence: CDR1 SGHNT, CDR2 YYREEE (reference sequence). The CDR3 contains 19 residues. J was trimmed by 4 bases and V by 4 bases; bases with no gene match: 22.

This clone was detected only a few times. CDR3 region: CASSLGGGGQYNEQFF. CDR3 in DNA: TGCGCCAGCAGCTTGGGGGGCGGGGGGCAGTACAATGAGCAGTTCTTC. This chain links TRBV5-1 with TRBJ2-1; 8 bases line up with TRBD2. Germline trimming cut 0 bases from V and 4 bases from J; bases unmatched to any gene: 6. The CDR3 sequence is 16 residues long. Per germline, CDR1 SGHRS and CDR2 YFSETQ.

Here the CDR3 DNA reads TGTGCCAGCAGCCAAGACAGGGGGCAAGAGCAGTTCTTC. Protein product: CASSQDRGQEQFF. V usage is TRBV4-2 and J usage is TRBJ2-1, with TRBD1 matching 8 bases. V lost 0 bases to trimming and J lost 10 bases; unmatched junction nucleotides: 2. The CDR3 extends over 13 amino acids. The V gene's germline CDR1 is LGHNA and CDR2 YNFKEQ.

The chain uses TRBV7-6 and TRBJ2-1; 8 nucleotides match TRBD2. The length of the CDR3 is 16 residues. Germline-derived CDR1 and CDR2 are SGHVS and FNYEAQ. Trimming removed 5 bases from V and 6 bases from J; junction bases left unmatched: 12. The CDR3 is CASSTIVAGRTNEQFF. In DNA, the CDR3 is TGTGCCAGCAGCACTATCGTAGCGGGGCGGACCAATGAGCAGTTCTTC.

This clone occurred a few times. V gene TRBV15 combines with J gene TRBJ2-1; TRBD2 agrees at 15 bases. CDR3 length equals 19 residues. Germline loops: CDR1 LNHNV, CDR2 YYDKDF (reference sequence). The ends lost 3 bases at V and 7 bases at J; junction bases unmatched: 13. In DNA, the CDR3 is TGTGCCACCAGCAGTCCCGGACTAGCGGGGGGGCCGGGTAAAAATGAGCAGTTCTTC. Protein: CATSSPGLAGGPGKNEQFF.